One and the same sample provided the 7 T cell receptor beta chains below, sequenced in a study of technical replicates of blood from a handful of donors. Method: immunoSEQ multiplex PCR; TCRdb's copy keeps in-frame clones and lacks some. The data contain around 75,000 clones, 80% to 95% of them singletons. Material: T cells isolated from PBMCs. These receptors were obtained from a human donor in good health.

This clone was seen only once. V gene TRBV5-1 combines with J gene TRBJ2-1; 7 positions agree with TRBD1. The V segment lost 3 bases and the J segment 0 bases; nucleotides outside the gene matches: 6. The CDR3 extends over 16 amino acids. Per the germline V gene, CDR1 is SGHRS and CDR2 is YFSETQ. CDR3 region: CASSWGQPGSYNEQFF. The CDR3 bases are TGCGCCAGCAGCTGGGGACAGCCCGGCTCCTACAATGAGCAGTTCTTC.

The genes are TRBV28 and TRBJ2-7; TRBD1 aligns across 7 bases. The CDR3 totals 20 residues. Unmatched junction bases numbered 24, after V lost 3 bases and J lost 4 bases. Germline CDR1 MDHEN, CDR2 SYDVKM. CDR3 loop: CASSFILDSSHRGPFYEQYF. CDR3 in DNA: TGTGCCAGCAGTTTCATACTCGACTCATCACACAGGGGACCATTTTACGAGCAGTACTTC.

This clone was detected a few times. The chain has TRBV6-5 and TRBJ1-4; perhaps TRBD1 as D (5 bases). CDR3 size: 15 residues. Germline assignment: CDR1 MNHEY and CDR2 SVGAGI. Trimming took 6 bases from V and 7 from J, leaving 18 bases between them. CDR3 region: CASSRGTREIEKLFF. CDR3 bases: TGTGCCAGCAGCCGAGGGACGCGGGAAATTGAAAAACTGTTTTTT.

The rearrangement joins TRBV7-3 to TRBJ1-2, with 7 bases fitting TRBD1. With 5 bases clipped from V and 6 bases from J, the junction kept 9 bases outside the gene matches. CDR3 length: 14 amino acids. Per germline, CDR1 SGHTA and CDR2 FQGTGA. The CDR3 loop reads CASSPRGDSNGYTF. The CDR3 DNA sequence: TGTGCCAGCAGCCCGAGGGGGGACAGTAATGGCTACACCTTC.

CDR3 in DNA: TGCGCCAGCAGCCCTACCCCACAGGCTAGCGGGATAGGGGAGCTGTTTTTT. This gives the protein CASSPTPQASGIGELFF. The chain joins TRBV5-1 to TRBJ2-2, with 9 bases identical to TRBD2. Trimming removed 4 bases from V and 8 bases from J; junction bases left unmatched: 15. This CDR3 is 17 amino acids long. The germline gives CDR1 SGHRS, CDR2 YFSETQ.

This clone was recorded once. V and J are TRBV10-3 and TRBJ2-7, with 9 bases that match TRBD2. The germline V gene encodes CDR1 ENHRY and CDR2 SYGVKD. This CDR3 has 15 residues. The V and J ends lost 8 bases and 3 bases, in that order; junction bases with no gene match: 11. This CDR3 is CAIRGEIAGVYEQYF. DNA of the CDR3: TGTGCCATCCGGGGGGAGATAGCGGGGGTCTACGAGCAGTACTTC.

The chain links TRBV5-1 to TRBJ1-3; the D gene is possibly TRBD1 (6 bases). V gave up 4 bases and J gave up 0 bases, with 11 bases separating them. The CDR3 consists of 15 residues. Per germline, CDR1 SGHRS and CDR2 YFSETQ. For the CDR3, the DNA is TGCGCCAGCAGCCTCGGACAGAGCTCTGGAAACACCATATATTTT. Amino acids: CASSLGQSSGNTIYF.